The 8 T cell receptor beta chains below come from one sample, sequenced in a study of CD8+ T cells in alopecia areata. As to treatment: oral pan-JAK inhibitor, 5-10 mg twice daily. RNA extraction was followed by reverse transcription into cDNA, which acted as the sequencing template. TCRdb keeps only in-frame clones here, not all; method: immunoSEQ multiplex PCR. The sample yields fewer than 110,000 clones, 55% to 75% seen once. The sample here was CD8+ T cells sorted from blood, taken at roughly week 58, from a patient treated with tofacitinib. The receptors come from a human donor with alopecia areata.

The chain carries TRBV7-9 and TRBJ1-2; the match to TRBD1 covers 7 bases. The CDR3 runs to 15 residues. V lost 5 bases to trimming and J lost 0 bases; unmatched junction nucleotides: 6. Germline CDR1 and CDR2: SEHNR and FQNEAQ (reference sequence). The CDR3 DNA follows: TGTGCCAGCAGCCCCCCCGGGACAGCTAACTATGGCTACACCTTC. Amino acids: CASSPPGTANYGYTF.

The V gene is TRBV2, the J gene TRBJ1-2; possibly TRBD1 for D (5 bases). This CDR3 spans 13 amino acids. Germline CDR1 SNHLY, CDR2 FYNNEI. V gave up 6 bases and J gave up 4 bases, with 12 bases separating them. The CDR3 loop reads CASSVGEVYGYTF. Written as DNA, the CDR3 is TGTGCCAGCAGCGTGGGGGAGGTCTATGGCTACACCTTC.

This clone has just a few counts. This chain joins TRBV15 and TRBJ2-7; TRBD1 is a possible D gene (5 bases). The CDR3 runs to 14 residues. The V end was cut by 6 bases, the J end by 0 bases, with 12 bases between. Germline CDR1 reads LNHNV; CDR2 reads YYDKDF (reference sequence). The CDR3 sequence is CATRPADSSYEQYF. The CDR3 DNA is TGTGCCACCAGACCTGCCGACAGCTCCTACGAGCAGTACTTC.

The CDR3 bases are TGTGCCAGCAGCTTACGAAGCGGGGGGAACACCGGGGAGCTGTTTTTT. It is translated as CASSLRSGGNTGELFF. This sequence joins TRBV7-8 and TRBJ2-2; 8 bases are shared with TRBD2. Germline-derived CDR1 and CDR2 are SGHVS and FQNEAQ. The V gene end was trimmed by 2 bases and the J gene end by 1 base; junction bases not matched to a gene: 3. There are 16 residues in the CDR3.

The rearrangement links TRBV23-1 to TRBJ2-1; tentative D call: TRBD1 (6 bases). TRBV23-1 qualifies as an ORF whose function is uncertain. V dropped 0 bases and J dropped 3 bases, with 21 bases sitting between them. This CDR3 has 19 amino acids. In DNA form, the CDR3 reads TGCGCCAGCAGTCAATCGAATCGGACAGACGATACGAACTACAATGAGCAGTTCTTC. It specifies CASSQSNRTDDTNYNEQFF.

The chain joins TRBV6-1 to TRBJ1-6; no firm D call. The CDR3 totals 14 residues. Germline loops: CDR1 MNHNS, CDR2 SASEGT. In nucleotides, the CDR3 is TGTGTCGCAACTGAAGAATCCTATAATTCACCCCTCCACTTT. This sequence encodes CVATEESYNSPLHF.

Concerning this clone: Other DNA sequences in the sample encode the same CDR3. The J gene is TRBJ2-2, the V gene TRBV29-1, with a tentative D call TRBD1 (5 bases). This CDR3 comprises 15 residues. Germline-derived CDR1 and CDR2 are SQVTM and ANQGSEA. V lost 2 bases, J lost 0 bases, and 10 bases lay in between. The CDR3 reads CSVEQGSANTGELFF. In nucleotides, the CDR3 is TGCAGCGTTGAACAGGGTTCGGCGAACACCGGGGAGCTGTTTTTT.

The chain uses TRBV2 and TRBJ2-7; D could derive from TRBD1 or TRBD2 (5 bases each). Germline V gene data show CDR1 as SNHLY and CDR2 as FYNNEI. CDR3 length equals 12 residues. V was clipped by 6 bases and J by 3 bases, with 9 bases between them. The CDR3 nucleotides read TGTGCCAGCAGGGCAGGGAGCTACGAGCAGTACTTC. The encoded protein is CASRAGSYEQYF.